Listed here are 17 T cell receptor beta chains from one sample, sequenced in a study of radiotherapy plus CTLA-4 blockade in lung cancer. Sequencing used immunoSEQ multiplex PCR; TCRdb keeps in-frame clones, though not all of them. The sample yields 45,000 to 55,000 clones, under 85% seen once. Specimen: peripheral blood, collected from a patient treated with radiotherapy plus ipilimumab. The receptors were gathered from a human donor with non-small cell lung cancer who had a partial response to radiotherapy plus ipilimumab.

The V call is TRBV11-3, the J call TRBJ1-5; D uncertain. The CDR3 has 14 residues. The V gene lost 5 bases and the J gene lost 6 bases, with 14 bases spanning the gap. CDR1 is SGHNT, CDR2 YENEEA, per germline. The CDR3 loop is CASSPVSLLQPQHF. CDR3 DNA: TGTGCCAGCAGCCCTGTTTCTCTTCTTCAGCCCCAGCATTTT.

The V call is TRBV9, the J call TRBJ2-5; 8 bases are a match to TRBD1. The CDR3 length is 17 residues. V lost 0 bases to trimming and J lost 5 bases; unmatched junction nucleotides: 12. Germline V CDR1 and CDR2: SGDLS, YYNGEE. In nucleotides, the CDR3 is TGTGCCAGCAGCGTAGGATCAGGGGGCCTGAGTAGTGAGACCCAGTACTTC. It encodes CASSVGSGGLSSETQYF.

The chain has TRBV6-6 and TRBJ1-2, with 7 bases matching TRBD1. CDR3 length: 13 amino acids. Germline V CDR1 and CDR2: MNHNY, SVGAGI (reference sequence). With V trimmed by 10 bases and J by 4 bases, 9 bases remained unmatched. In DNA form, the CDR3 reads TGTGCCATAGGACAGGCGGTTGGCTATGGCTACACCTTC. It translates to CAIGQAVGYGYTF.

The rearrangement joins TRBV7-9 to TRBJ1-1, with D possibly TRBD1 on 5 matching bases. Germline V gene data show CDR1 as SEHNR and CDR2 as FQNEAQ (reference sequence). The V gene lost 6 bases and the J gene lost 1 base, with 9 bases spanning the gap. CDR3 length: 13 residues. CDR3: CASSLTANTEAFF. In nucleotides, the CDR3 is TGTGCCAGCAGTCTGACAGCGAACACTGAAGCTTTCTTT.

V is TRBV5-1 and J is TRBJ2-2; 10 bases map to TRBD2. The V and J ends lost 2 bases and 3 bases, in that order; junction bases with no gene match: 4. CDR1 and CDR2 (germline): SGHRS, YFSETQ. The CDR3 extends over 16 amino acids. Here the CDR3 DNA reads TGCGCCAGCAGCTTCAGCGGGGGGGCCGACACCGGGGAGCTGTTTTTT. The encoded protein is CASSFSGGADTGELFF.

The chain couples TRBV25-1 to TRBJ1-1; 7 nucleotides line up with TRBD1. Germline assignment: CDR1 MGHDK and CDR2 SYGVNS. The CDR3 has 11 residues. The junction had 2 bases not matched to a gene; V was cut back by 4 bases and J by 9 bases. This CDR3 reads CASSAGGKAFF. The CDR3 DNA sequence: TGTGCCAGCAGTGCAGGGGGGAAAGCTTTCTTT.

This chain joins TRBV10-3 and TRBJ2-7, with D unclear. V lost 6 bases to trimming and J lost 5 bases, with 17 bases between them. This CDR3 has 14 residues. The germline gives CDR1 ENHRY, CDR2 SYGVKD. CDR3: CAISSHLARDEQYF. The CDR3 nucleotides read TGTGCCATCAGCTCCCATTTAGCAAGAGACGAGCAGTACTTC.

This sequence joins TRBV11-1 and TRBJ2-5, with D tentatively TRBD1 (6 bases). The germline CDR1 and CDR2 sequences are SGHAT and FQDESV (reference sequence). Trimming stripped 5 bases from V and 5 bases from J, with 15 bases between. The CDR3 sequence is 14 residues long. CDR3 protein: CASSPVGAGETQYF. CDR3 sequence (DNA): TGTGCCAGCAGCCCGGTGGGGGCTGGGGAGACCCAGTACTTC.

This clone was detected a few times. The chain employs TRBV7-9 and TRBJ2-3; 8 nucleotides agree with TRBD2. V lost 1 base and J lost 1; bases outside the gene matches: 4. Germline CDR1 is SEHNR and CDR2 is FQNEAQ (reference sequence). The CDR3 sequence is 16 residues long. The CDR3 sequence is CASSLEGSGGTDTQYF. CDR3 coding DNA: TGTGCCAGCAGCTTAGAGGGTAGCGGGGGCACAGATACGCAGTATTTT.

The rearrangement joins TRBV9 to TRBJ1-6; TRBD1 is a possible D gene (5 bases). Germline V gene sequence: CDR1 SGDLS, CDR2 YYNGEE. The CDR3 runs to 16 residues. V gave up 3 bases and J gave up 9 bases, with 19 bases separating them. As DNA, the CDR3 is TGTGCCAGCAGCGAGAACCTACAGGTAAAAGGTTCACCCCTCCACTTT. This encodes CASSENLQVKGSPLHF.

A few counts support this clone. This rearrangement joins TRBV18 to TRBJ1-4; D remains ambiguous. Germline CDR1 and CDR2: KGHSH and LQKENI. CDR3 length: 13 amino acids. V lost 1 base to trimming and J lost 8 bases, with 8 bases between them. In DNA, the CDR3 is TGTGCCAGCTCACCACGGGAGTGGGAAAAACTGTTTTTT. Encoded protein: CASSPREWEKLFF.

As concerns this clone: An end of the junction differs from the germline gene, which may be a read error. The J gene is TRBJ1-1, the V gene TRBV19, with D possibly being TRBD1 (6 bases). The CDR3 spans 14 residues. Germline loops: CDR1 LNHDA, CDR2 SQIVND (reference sequence). The CDR3 spells CASSTDRVNTETFF. CDR3 nucleotide sequence: TGTGCCAGTAGTACGGACAGAGTGAACACTGAAACTTTCTTT.

The rearrangement uses TRBV2 and TRBJ1-6, with 7 positions matching TRBD1. Trimming removed 4 bases from V and 9 bases from J; junction bases left unmatched: 6. Germline lookup yields CDR1 SNHLY and CDR2 FYNNEI. The CDR3 runs to 14 residues. The CDR3 loop is CASSGDSRSSPLHF. The CDR3 region has the DNA TGTGCCAGCAGTGGGGACAGCAGGAGTTCACCCCTCCACTTT. The variable domain in full, completed from reference TRBV2 and TRBJ1-6, reads EPEVTQTPSHQVTQMGQEVILRCVPISNHLYFYWYRQILGQKVEFLVSFYNNEISEKSEIFDDQFSVERPDGSNFTLKIRSTKLEDSAMYFCASSGDSRSSPLHFGNGTRLTVT.

This clone appeared a few times. The rearrangement uses TRBV4-1 and TRBJ2-7; 11 positions agree with TRBD2. The CDR3 spans 17 residues. CDR1 is MGHRA and CDR2 is YSYEKL in the germline V gene. V was clipped by 3 bases and J by 0 bases; unmatched bases: 7. The DNA for the CDR3 is TGCGCCAGCAGCCAGGGTAGCGGGGGGGCGTTCTCCTACGAGCAGTACTTC. It codes for CASSQGSGGAFSYEQYF.

The rearrangement uses TRBV19 and TRBJ2-1; D is perhaps TRBD1 (6 bases). CDR1 and CDR2 from the germline V gene are LNHDA and SQIVND (reference sequence). The CDR3 is made up of 15 amino acids. V was pared by 5 bases and J by 2 bases, with 13 bases between. The CDR3 protein is CASSATGSTYNEQFF. The CDR3 coding sequence is TGTGCCAGTAGTGCTACAGGGAGTACCTACAATGAGCAGTTCTTC. Using reference TRBV19 and TRBJ2-1 for the parts outside the CDR3, the full variable domain is DGGITQSPKYLFRKEGQNVTLSCEQNLNHDAMYWYRQDPGQGLRLIYYSQIVNDFQKGDIAEGYSVSREKKESFPLTVTSAQKNPTAFYLCASSATGSTYNEQFFGPGTRLTVL.

The table lists this clone with a count of one. The chain is built from TRBV19 and TRBJ2-6, with D hard to call. V lost 2 bases, J lost 0 bases, and 8 bases lay in between. Per germline, CDR1 LNHDA and CDR2 SQIVND (reference sequence). CDR3 length: 16 residues. CDR3 in DNA: TGTGCCAGTAGTATAAAAGCATTCTCTGGGGCCAACGTCCTGACTTTC. Translated, it gives CASSIKAFSGANVLTF.

The chain is built from TRBV6-1 and TRBJ1-2; 7 positions match TRBD1. The germline V gene encodes CDR1 MNHNS and CDR2 SASEGT. Germline trimming cut 3 bases from V and 6 bases from J; bases unmatched to any gene: 7. There are 14 residues in the CDR3. The CDR3 loop is CASSDPGTVDGYTF. CDR3 coding DNA: TGTGCCAGCAGTGATCCCGGGACAGTCGATGGCTACACCTTC.